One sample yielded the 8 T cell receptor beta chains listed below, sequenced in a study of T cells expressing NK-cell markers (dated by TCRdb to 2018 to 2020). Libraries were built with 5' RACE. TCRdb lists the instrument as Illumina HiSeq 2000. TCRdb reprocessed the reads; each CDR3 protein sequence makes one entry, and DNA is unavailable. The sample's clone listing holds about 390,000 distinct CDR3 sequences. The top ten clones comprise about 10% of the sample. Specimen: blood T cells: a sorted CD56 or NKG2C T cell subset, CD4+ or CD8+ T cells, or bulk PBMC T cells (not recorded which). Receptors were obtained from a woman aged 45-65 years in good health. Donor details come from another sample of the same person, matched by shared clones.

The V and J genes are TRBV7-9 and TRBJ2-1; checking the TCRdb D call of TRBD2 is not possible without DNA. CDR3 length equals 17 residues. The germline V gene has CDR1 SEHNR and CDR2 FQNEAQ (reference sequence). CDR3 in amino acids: CASSLGTPGLAGNEQFF.

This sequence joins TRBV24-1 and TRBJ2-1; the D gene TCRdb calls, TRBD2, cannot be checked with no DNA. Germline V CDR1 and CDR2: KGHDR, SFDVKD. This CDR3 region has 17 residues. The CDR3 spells CATSDPPPRGLGNEQFF.

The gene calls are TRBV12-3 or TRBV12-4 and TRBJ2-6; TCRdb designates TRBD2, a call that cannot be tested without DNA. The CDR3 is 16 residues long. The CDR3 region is CASGRPVFSGANVLTF.

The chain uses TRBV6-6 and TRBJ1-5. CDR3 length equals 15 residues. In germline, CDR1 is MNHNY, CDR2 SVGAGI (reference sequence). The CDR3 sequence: CASSYLGREGQPQHF.

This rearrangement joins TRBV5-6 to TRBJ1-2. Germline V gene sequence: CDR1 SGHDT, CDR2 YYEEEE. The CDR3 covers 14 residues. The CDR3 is CASKSWGANYGYTF.

The CDR3 is CASSFRTSGGETQYF. This chain uses TRBV7-8 with TRBJ2-5; TCRdb indicates TRBD2, and absent DNA this call remains unverified. CDR1 SGHVS and CDR2 FQNEAQ come from the germline V gene. The CDR3 totals 15 residues. Variable domain in full (rest from reference TRBV7-8 and TRBJ2-5): GAGVSQSPRYKVAKRGQDVALRCDPISGHVSLFWYQQALGQGPEFLTYFQNEAQLDKSGLPSDRFFAERPEGSVSTLKIQRTQQEDSAVYLCASSFRTSGGETQYFGPGTRLLVL.

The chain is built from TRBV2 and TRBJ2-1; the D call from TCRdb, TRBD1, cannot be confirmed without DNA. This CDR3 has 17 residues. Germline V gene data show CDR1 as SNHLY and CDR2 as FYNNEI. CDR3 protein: CASREGGTGGGHNEQFF.

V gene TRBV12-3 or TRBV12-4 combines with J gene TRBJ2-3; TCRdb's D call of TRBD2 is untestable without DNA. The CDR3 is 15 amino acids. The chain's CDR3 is CASSLLRVKRDTQYF.